This T cell receptor beta chain was documented in a study of T cell responses to AZD1222 COVID-19 vaccine. Study details: Whether given at about 4 or about 12 weeks, second doses were pooled.

This clone was counted once. Its antigen is as yet unknown. The repertoire was sequenced with immunoSEQ multiplex PCR; TCRdb's copy has only in-frame clones and lacks some. Here the sample spans 150,000 or so clones, 90% being singletons. The germline gives CDR1 MNHEY, CDR2 SVGAGI. Trimming stripped 0 bases from V and 0 bases from J, with 6 bases between. CDR3 length: 15 amino acids. Study observations and caveats: As reported, nearly half of all spike-specific TCRs target variant regions that are unmutated. White British ancestry dominated among donors, who included more females, and clonal diversity was possibly underestimated. Across spike, vaccine-associated CD4 TCRs were found, dominant at 160-218 and 743-854.

This receptor was obtained from an adult in good health. Here the sequenced sample was peripheral blood, taken on day 0 of AZD1222 vaccination. The chain couples TRBV6-5 to TRBJ1-5; D unresolved. This CDR3 reads CASSYSRNSNQPQHF. CDR3 in DNA: TGTGCCAGCAGTTACTCGCGAAATAGCAATCAGCCCCAGCATTTT.